This TCR beta chain emerged from a study of memory CD4+ T cells and cytomegalovirus serostatus. The wider study: Healthy Belgian adult donors included under ten CMV-positive and 24 CMV-negative people. Overall study findings and caveats: CD4+ memory repertoires contained 67 of 164 reported CMV TCRbeta sequences.

Some clones are missing from TCRdb's copy, which holds only in-frame ones; the method was immunoSEQ multiplex PCR. The table records roughly 28,000 clones, 76% of them present only once. Single viable CD3+CD4+CD8-CD45RO+ cells were sorted as the memory CD4+ T cells. Total CD4+ T cells were enriched by CD4 positive selection. The CDR3 length is 14 residues. Germline V gives CDR1 WNHNN, CDR2 SYGVQD (reference sequence). V lost 3 bases to trimming and J lost 4 bases, with 9 bases between them. This clone was seen only a few times. Its antigen is not known. The sample taken for sequencing was memory CD4+ T cells from blood. This clonotype was sampled from an adult in good health and CMV-seronegative. The chain is built from TRBV10-1 and TRBJ2-2; D is undetermined. CDR3 region: CASSDRLSTGELFF. The CDR3, as DNA: TGCGCCAGCAGTGATCGGCTTTCCACCGGGGAGCTGTTTTTT.